This T cell receptor beta chain comes out of a study of blood T cell repertoires in COVID-19. About the study: Some COVID-19 samples were acute and others convalescent; all came from the United States, Italy and Spain. The cDNA or gDNA used as material had been derived from T cells, B-cell-depleted T cells, or PBMCs.

Trimming removed 3 bases at V and 10 bases at J, with 8 bases between. Per the germline V gene, CDR1 is SGHNT and CDR2 is YYREEE (reference sequence). The CDR3 extends over 11 amino acids. Source study methods: Counts of nucleated cells, estimated from reference gene primer amplification, were obtained. Assay used: immunoSEQ multiplex PCR; TCRdb lists only in-frame clones, some missing. That table gives V, J and clone size, and the DNA gave D and trimming. The table includes 45,000 or so clones, about 80% detected once. This TCR came from a human donor in a cohort sampled during active COVID-19. The sample taken for sequencing was peripheral blood. V usage is TRBV5-4 and J usage is TRBJ2-1; D perhaps matches TRBD2 (5 bases). The CDR3 DNA reads as TGTGCCAGCAGCTCACGGAGGGAGCAGTTCTTC. It is translated as CASSSRREQFF.